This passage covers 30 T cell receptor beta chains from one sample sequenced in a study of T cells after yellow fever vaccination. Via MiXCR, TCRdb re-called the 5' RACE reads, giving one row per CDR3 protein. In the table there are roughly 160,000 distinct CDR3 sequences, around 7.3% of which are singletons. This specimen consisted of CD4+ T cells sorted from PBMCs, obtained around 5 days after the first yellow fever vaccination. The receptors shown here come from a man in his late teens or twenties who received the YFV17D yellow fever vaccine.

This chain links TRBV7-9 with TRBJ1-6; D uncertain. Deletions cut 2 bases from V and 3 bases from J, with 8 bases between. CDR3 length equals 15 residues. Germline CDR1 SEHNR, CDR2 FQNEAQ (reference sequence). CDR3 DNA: TGTGCCAGCAGCTTAATGAGCGGCTATAATTCACCCCTCCACTTT. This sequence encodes CASSLMSGYNSPLHF.

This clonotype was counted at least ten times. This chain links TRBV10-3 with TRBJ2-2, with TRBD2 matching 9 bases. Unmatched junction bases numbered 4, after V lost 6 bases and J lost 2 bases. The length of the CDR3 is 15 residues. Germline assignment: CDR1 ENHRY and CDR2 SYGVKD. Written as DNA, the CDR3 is TGTGCCATCAGGCTAGCGGGGCTTAACACCGGGGAGCTGTTTTTT. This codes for CAIRLAGLNTGELFF.

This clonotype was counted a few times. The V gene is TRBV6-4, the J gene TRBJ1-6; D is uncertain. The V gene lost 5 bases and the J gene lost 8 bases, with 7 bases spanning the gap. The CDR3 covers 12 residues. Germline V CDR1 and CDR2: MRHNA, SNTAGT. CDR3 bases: TGTGCCAGCAGTAGTTCCCATTCACCCCTCCACTTT. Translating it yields CASSSSHSPLHF.

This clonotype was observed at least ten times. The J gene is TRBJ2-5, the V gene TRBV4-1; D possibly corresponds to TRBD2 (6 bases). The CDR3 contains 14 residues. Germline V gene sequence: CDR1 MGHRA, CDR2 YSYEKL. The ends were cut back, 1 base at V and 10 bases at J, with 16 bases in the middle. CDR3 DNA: TGCGCCAGCAGCCAAGCGGTGGAGGGGATGATCCAGTACTTC. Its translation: CASSQAVEGMIQYF.

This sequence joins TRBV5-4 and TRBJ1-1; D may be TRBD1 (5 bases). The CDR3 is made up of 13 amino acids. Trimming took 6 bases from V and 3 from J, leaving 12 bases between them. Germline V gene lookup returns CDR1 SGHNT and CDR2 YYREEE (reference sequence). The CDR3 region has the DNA TGTGCCAGCACCTTACGGGGGGACACTGAAGCTTTCTTT. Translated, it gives CASTLRGDTEAFF.

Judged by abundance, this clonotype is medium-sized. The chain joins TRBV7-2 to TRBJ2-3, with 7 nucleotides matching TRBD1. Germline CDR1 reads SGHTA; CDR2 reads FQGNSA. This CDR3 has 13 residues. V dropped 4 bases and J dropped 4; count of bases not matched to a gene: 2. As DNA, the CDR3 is TGTGCCAGCAGCTCGACAGGGTCAGATACGCAGTATTTT. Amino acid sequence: CASSSTGSDTQYF.

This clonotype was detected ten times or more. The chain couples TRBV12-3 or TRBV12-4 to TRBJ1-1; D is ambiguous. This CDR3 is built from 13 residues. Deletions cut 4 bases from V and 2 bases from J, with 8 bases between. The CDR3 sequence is CASSSQLNTEAFF. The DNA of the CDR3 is TGTGCCAGCAGTTCTCAGTTAAACACTGAAGCTTTCTTT.

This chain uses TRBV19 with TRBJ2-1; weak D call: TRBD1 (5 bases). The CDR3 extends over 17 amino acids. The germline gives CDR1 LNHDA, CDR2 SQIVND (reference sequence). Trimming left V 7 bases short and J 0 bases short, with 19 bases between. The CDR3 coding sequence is TGTGCCAGTACCGTTATGCAGGGTGCCGGCTCCTACAATGAGCAGTTCTTC. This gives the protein CASTVMQGAGSYNEQFF.

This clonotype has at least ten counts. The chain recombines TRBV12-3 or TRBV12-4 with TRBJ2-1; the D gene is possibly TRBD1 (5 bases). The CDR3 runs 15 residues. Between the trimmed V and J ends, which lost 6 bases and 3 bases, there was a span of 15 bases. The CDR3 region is CASRGQDGFYNEQFF. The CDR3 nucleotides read TGTGCCAGCAGGGGGCAGGACGGGTTCTACAATGAGCAGTTCTTC.

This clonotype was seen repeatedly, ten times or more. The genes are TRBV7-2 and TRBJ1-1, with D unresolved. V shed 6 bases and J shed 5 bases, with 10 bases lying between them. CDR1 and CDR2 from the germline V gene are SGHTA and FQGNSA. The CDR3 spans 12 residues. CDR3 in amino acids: CASRLMGTEAFF. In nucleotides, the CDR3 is TGTGCCAGCAGGTTAATGGGGACTGAAGCTTTCTTT.

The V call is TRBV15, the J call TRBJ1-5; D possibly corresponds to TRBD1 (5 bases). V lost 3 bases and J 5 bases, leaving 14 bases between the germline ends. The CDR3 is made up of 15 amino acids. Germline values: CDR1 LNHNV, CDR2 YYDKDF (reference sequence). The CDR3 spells CATSSGGGRYQPQHF. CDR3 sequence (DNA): TGTGCCACCAGCAGTGGGGGAGGCAGGTATCAGCCCCAGCATTTT.

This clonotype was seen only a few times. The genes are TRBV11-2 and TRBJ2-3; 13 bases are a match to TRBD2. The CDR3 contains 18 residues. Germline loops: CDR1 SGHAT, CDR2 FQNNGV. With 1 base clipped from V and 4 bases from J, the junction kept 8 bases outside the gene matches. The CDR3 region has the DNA TGTGCCAGCAGCTTAGGTACTAGCGGGGGGGCCAGGCCAGATACGCAGTATTTT. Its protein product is CASSLGTSGGARPDTQYF.

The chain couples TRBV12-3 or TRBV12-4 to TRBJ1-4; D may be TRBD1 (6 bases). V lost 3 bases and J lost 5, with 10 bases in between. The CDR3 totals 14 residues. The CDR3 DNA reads TGTGCCAGCAGTTTTTGGGGGGGCAATGAAAAACTGTTTTTT. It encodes CASSFWGGNEKLFF.

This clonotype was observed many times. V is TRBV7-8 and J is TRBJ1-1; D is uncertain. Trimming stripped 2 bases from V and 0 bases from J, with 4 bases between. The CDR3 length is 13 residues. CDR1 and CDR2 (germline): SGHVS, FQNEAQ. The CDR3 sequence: CASSLSLNTEAFF. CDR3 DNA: TGTGCCAGCAGCTTATCGCTGAACACTGAAGCTTTCTTT.

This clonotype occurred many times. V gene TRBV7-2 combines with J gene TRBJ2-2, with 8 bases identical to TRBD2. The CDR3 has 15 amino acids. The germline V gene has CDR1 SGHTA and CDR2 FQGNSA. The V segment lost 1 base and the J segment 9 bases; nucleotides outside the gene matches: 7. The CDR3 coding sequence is TGTGCCAGCAGCTTAGTGGGGAGCGGGGGCCGGGAGCTGTTTTTT. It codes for CASSLVGSGGRELFF.

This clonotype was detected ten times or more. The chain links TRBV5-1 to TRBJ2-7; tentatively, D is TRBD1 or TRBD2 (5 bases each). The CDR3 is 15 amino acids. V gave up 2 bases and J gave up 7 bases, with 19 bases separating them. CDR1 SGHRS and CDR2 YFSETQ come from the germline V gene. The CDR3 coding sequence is TGCGCCAGCAGCTTTTCACCCACCCGGGACGGTGAGCAGTACTTC. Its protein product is CASSFSPTRDGEQYF. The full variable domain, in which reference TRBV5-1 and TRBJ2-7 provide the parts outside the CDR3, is KAGVTQTPRYLIKTRGQQVTLSCSPISGHRSVSWYQQTPGQGLQFLFEYFSETQRNKGNFPGRFSGRQFSNSRSEMNVSTLELGDSALYLCASSFSPTRDGEQYFGPGTRLTVT.

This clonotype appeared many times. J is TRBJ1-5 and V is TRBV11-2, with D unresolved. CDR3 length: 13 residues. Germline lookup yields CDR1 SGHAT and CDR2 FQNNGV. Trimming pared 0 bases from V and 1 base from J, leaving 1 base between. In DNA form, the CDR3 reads TGTGCCAGCAGCTTAGAAAGCAATCAGCCCCAGCATTTT. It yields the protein CASSLESNQPQHF.

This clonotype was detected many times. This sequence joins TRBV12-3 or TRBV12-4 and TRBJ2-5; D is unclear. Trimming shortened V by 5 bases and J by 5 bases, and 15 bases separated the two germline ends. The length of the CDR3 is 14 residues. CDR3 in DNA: TGTGCCAGCAGTCCCCGTTTTGTGGGGGAGACCCAGTACTTC. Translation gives CASSPRFVGETQYF.

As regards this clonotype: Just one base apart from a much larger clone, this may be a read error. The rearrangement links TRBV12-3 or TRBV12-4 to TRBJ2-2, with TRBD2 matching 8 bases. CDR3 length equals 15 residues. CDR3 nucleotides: TGTGACAGCAGTTTAGCCCCGGGAGGGACCGGGGAGCTGTTTTTT. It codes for CDSSLAPGGTGELFF.

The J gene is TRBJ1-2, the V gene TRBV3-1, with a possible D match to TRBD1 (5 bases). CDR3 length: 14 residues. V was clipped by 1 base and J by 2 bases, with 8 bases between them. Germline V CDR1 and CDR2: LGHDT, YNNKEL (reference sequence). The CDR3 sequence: CASSQVNRNYGYTF. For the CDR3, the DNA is TGTGCCAGCAGCCAAGTCAACAGGAACTATGGCTACACCTTC.

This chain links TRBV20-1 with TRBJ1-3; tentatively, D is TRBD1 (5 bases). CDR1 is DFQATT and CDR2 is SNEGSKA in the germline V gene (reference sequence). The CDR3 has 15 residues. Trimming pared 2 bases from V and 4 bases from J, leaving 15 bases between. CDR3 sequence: CSARNEGKGGNTIYF. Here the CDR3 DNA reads TGCAGTGCTAGAAATGAGGGAAAGGGGGGAAACACCATATATTTT.

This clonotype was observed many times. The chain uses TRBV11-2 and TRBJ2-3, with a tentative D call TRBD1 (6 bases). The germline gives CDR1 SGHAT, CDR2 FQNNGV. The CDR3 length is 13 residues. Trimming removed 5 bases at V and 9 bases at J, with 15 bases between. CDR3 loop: CASSPGERLTQYF. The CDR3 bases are TGTGCCAGCAGCCCAGGGGAGCGTTTGACGCAGTATTTT.

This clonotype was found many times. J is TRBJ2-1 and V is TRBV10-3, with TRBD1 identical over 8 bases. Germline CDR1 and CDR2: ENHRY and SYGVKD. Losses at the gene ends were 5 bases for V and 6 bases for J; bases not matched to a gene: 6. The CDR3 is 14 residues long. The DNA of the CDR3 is TGTGCCATCAGTAAGACAGGGGTCGGCAATGAGCAGTTCTTC. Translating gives CAISKTGVGNEQFF.

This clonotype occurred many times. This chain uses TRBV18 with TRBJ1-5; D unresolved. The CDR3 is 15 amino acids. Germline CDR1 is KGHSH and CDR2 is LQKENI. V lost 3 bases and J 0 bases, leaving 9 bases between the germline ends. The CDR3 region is CASSPGLYSNQPQHF. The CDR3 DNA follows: TGTGCCAGCTCACCGGGCCTATATAGCAATCAGCCCCAGCATTTT.

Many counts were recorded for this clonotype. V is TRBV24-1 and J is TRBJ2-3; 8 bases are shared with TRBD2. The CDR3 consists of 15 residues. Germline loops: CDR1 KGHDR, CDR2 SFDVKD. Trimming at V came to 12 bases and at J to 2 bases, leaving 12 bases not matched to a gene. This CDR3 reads CAGGGVAGITDTQYF. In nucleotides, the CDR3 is TGTGCCGGAGGGGGAGTAGCGGGGATCACAGATACGCAGTATTTT.

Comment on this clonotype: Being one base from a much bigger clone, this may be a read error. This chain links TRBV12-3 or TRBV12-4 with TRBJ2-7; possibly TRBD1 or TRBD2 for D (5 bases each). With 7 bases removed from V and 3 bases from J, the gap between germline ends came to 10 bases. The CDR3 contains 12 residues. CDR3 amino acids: CASTRDVYEQYF. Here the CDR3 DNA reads TGTGCCAGCACCAGGGACGTCTACGAGCAGTACTTC.

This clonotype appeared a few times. The CDR3 spells CASSSGATISGANVLTF. Written as DNA, the CDR3 is TGTGCCAGCAGCTCGGGGGCGACCATCTCGGGGGCCAACGTCCTGACTTTC. This chain uses TRBV28 with TRBJ2-6; TRBD1 or TRBD2 may be the D gene (6 bases each). V dropped 6 bases and J dropped 4 bases, with 19 bases sitting between them. The CDR3 spans 17 residues. Germline V gives CDR1 MDHEN, CDR2 SYDVKM.

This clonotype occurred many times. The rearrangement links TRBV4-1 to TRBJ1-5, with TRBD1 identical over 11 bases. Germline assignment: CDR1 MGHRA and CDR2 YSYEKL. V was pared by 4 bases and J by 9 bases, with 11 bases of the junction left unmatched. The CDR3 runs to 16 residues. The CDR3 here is CASSRTGGGLNGPQHF. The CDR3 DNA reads TGCGCCAGCAGCCGGACAGGGGGCGGCTTGAATGGGCCCCAGCATTTT.

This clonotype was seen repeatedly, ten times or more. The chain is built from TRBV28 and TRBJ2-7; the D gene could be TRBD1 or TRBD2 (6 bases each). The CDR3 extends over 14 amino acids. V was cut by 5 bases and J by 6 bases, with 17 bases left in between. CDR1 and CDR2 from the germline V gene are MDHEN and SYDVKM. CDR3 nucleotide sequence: TGTGCCAGCAGTCGCTACGCCGGGGGCTCCGAGCAGTACGTC. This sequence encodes CASSRYAGGSEQYV.

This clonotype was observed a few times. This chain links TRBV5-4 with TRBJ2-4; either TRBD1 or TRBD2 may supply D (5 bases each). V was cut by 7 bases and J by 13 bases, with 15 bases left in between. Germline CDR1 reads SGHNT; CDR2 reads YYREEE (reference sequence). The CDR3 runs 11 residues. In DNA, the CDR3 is TGTGCCAGCGGCGAGGGGACGTCCCAGTACTTC. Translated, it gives CASGEGTSQYF.